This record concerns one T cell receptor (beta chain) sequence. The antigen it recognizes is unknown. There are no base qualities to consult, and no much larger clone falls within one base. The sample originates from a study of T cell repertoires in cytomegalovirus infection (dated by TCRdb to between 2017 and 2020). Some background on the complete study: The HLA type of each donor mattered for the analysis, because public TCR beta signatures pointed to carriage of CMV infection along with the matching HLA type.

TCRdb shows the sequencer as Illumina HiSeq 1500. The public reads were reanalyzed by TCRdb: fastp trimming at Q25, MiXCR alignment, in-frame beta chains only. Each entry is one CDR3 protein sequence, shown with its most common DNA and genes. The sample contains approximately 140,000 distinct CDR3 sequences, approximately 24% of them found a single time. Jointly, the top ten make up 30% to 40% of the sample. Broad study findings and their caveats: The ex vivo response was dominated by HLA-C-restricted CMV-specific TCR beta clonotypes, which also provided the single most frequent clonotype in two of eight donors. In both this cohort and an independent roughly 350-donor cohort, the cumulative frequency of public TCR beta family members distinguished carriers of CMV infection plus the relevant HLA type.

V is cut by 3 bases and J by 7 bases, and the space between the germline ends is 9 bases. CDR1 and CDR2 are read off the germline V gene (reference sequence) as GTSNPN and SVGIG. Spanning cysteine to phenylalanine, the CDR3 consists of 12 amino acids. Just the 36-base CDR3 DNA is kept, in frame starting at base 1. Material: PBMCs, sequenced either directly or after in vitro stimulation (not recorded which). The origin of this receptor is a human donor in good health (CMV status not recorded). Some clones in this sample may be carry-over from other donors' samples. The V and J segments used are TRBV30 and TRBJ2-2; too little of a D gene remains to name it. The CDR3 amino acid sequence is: CAWSTTNGELFF. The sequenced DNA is TGTGCCTGGAGCACTACAAACGGGGAGCTGTTTTTT.